This T cell receptor (beta chain) was captured in a study of cytomegalovirus exposure and HLA in healthy donors. It was with 60 Vbeta and 13 Jbeta primers that the PCR ran. The table came from immunoSEQ multiplex PCR; TCRdb's copy has only in-frame clones and leaves some out. This sample yields under 200,000 clones, of which roughly 85% are seen a single time; 7.5% to 10% belongs to the top ten. The receptor's source is a man in his late teens or twenties in good health and CMV-seropositive. Specimen: PBMCs.

The CDR3 here is CATSQRQGARGNTEAFF. CDR3 sequence (DNA): TGTGCCACCAGCCAACGACAGGGGGCGAGGGGAAACACTGAAGCTTTCTTT. V is TRBV15 and J is TRBJ1-1, with 10 bases matching TRBD1. Germline V lookup: CDR1 LNHNV, CDR2 YYDKDF (reference sequence). The V gene end was trimmed by 5 bases and the J gene end by 2 bases; junction bases not matched to a gene: 11. The CDR3 runs to 17 residues.